This T cell receptor beta chain was sequenced for a study of beta chain features in type 1 diabetes. General study results and limits: Patients showed naive, central memory and Treg TCRB repertoires that appeared more similar than those of healthy donors. Insertion counts at VDJ junctions were lower in type 1 diabetes patients, who also showed more deletions there.

The CDR3 contains 16 residues. V lost 0 bases to trimming and J lost 1 base, with 13 bases between them. Germline V lookup: CDR1 SGHRS, CDR2 YFSETQ. In regard to this clone: What it recognizes is unknown.

Every bit of the isolated RNA underwent reverse transcription, so sequencing read expressed TCRB transcripts. Here immunoSEQ multiplex PCR was the method, and the copy in TCRdb shows in-frame clones only, minus some. The sample shows about 230,000 clones, around 10% of them seen only once. The genes are TRBV5-1 and TRBJ1-1; perhaps TRBD1 as D (5 bases). The origin of this receptor is a woman aged 18-29 years in good health. The sample consisted of naive CD4+ T cells from blood. CDR3 protein: CASSLGGRRSNTEAFF. The CDR3 nucleotides are TGCGCCAGCAGCTTGGGGGGGAGGCGGTCGAACACTGAAGCTTTCTTT.